The text below deals with one T cell receptor beta chain. This clonotype has only a few counts. The antigen it recognizes is unknown. Base qualities were left out, and no much larger clone turns up one base away. TCRdb lists the instrument as Illumina HiSeq 2500. TCR beta libraries were prepared by quantitative 5'-RACE with molecular barcodes. The original pipeline was this. Disease-linked TCR variants were identified with a new computational method built on a probabilistic model of VDJ rearrangement. TCRdb reanalyzed the raw reads on its own, using fastp at Q25 for trimming and MiXCR for clone calling, and kept in-frame beta chains. Each record represents a unique CDR3 protein, reported with the most common genes and DNA among its rows. The V and J calls were not made by the authors but by TCRdb's processing. The sample includes approximately 300,000 distinct CDR3 sequences, with 6.5% to 10% observed a single time. Roughly 15% of the sample comes from the top ten.

This entry belongs to a study of CD8 T cells in ankylosing spondylitis (TCRdb year 2017). With regard to the full study: The study set out to find disease-linked TCR variants by profiling T cell receptor beta repertoires in ankylosing spondylitis patients and healthy donors. Peripheral blood was sampled, and synovial fluid was additionally collected from ankylosing spondylitis patients. The whole study cohort included 85 to 120 healthy donors and 20 to 25 ankylosing spondylitis patients.

The full study reports these points: Some TCR beta motif variants had previously been reported in synovial fluid and blood of reactive arthritis patients, which suggested common disease-initiation mechanisms. Blood from ankylosing spondylitis patients appeared to be characterized by a TCR beta motif made up of several highly homologous amino acid variants. Significant enrichment of the disease-linked clones was reported in matched synovial fluid samples from ankylosing spondylitis patients. A CD8+ phenotype was shown by the disease-linked clones, which were found at relatively low frequencies in peripheral blood.

Via the germline V gene, CDR1 is MDHEN and CDR2 SYDVKM. At the junction V is shortened by 10 bases and J by 3 bases; bases outside the gene matches: 7. The CDR3, cysteine through phenylalanine, is 15 amino acids long. The sequence is cut down to CDR3 DNA, 45 bases in frame from base 1. The source is a male donor with ankylosing spondylitis. Sequenced input: blood, either unsorted or a sorted T cell fraction (not recorded which). Recombination connected TRBV28 to TRBJ1-6, with 9 middle bases fitting TRBD1. The bases are TGTGCCACCCACACAGGGGGCATCTATAATTCACCCCTCCACTTT. Translation gives CATHTGGIYNSPLHF.